This TCR beta chain derives from a study of glioma-infiltrating T cells after dendritic cell vaccination. Overall study: At biweekly intervals, patients got three intradermal dendritic cell vaccine injections. Findings of the study overall: Survival was not directly related to TCR clonality in these patients.

A note on this clone: Its specificity is not known.

Primers: 60 V beta forward and 13 J beta reverse. Assay: immunoSEQ multiplex PCR; the TCRdb copy retains only in-frame clones and omits some. This sample yields about 63,000 clones, of which 85% to 90% are seen a single time; about 8.3% belongs to the top ten. The sample's time point: after dendritic cell vaccination, including at tumor progression/relapse. PBMC were collected before vaccination, two weeks after the third vaccination, and at progression. CDR3 size: 17 residues. Deletions cut 2 bases from V and 5 bases from J, with 21 bases between. Germline V gives CDR1 MGHDK, CDR2 SYGVNS. This chain links TRBV25-1 with TRBJ2-5; D not certain. This receptor was taken from a human donor with glioblastoma. The input for sequencing was blood, taken after dendritic cell vaccination. CDR3 sequence: CASSEHMPPQLRETQYF. The CDR3 DNA sequence: TGTGCCAGCAGTGAACACATGCCGCCACAGCTCCGGGAGACCCAGTACTTC.